Following are 2 T cell receptor beta chains from one sample sequenced in a study of T cells expressing NK-cell markers. TCRdb re-called the 5' RACE reads and gives one entry per CDR3 protein, without DNA. The listing contains 450,000 to 600,000 distinct CDR3 sequences. Sequenced sample: blood T cells: a sorted CD56 or NKG2C T cell subset, CD4+ or CD8+ T cells, or bulk PBMC T cells (not recorded which). All receptors come from a man aged 18-30 years in good health.

The chain couples TRBV4-2 to TRBJ1-2. Germline-derived CDR1 and CDR2 are LGHNA and YNFKEQ. This CDR3 has 17 residues. The CDR3 sequence: CASSRRGRTTTFYGYTF.

The chain employs TRBV7-8 and TRBJ2-1; the TCRdb D gene call, TRBD2, has no DNA to confirm it. Germline V gene sequence: CDR1 SGHVS, CDR2 FQNEAQ. The CDR3 sequence is 17 residues long. The CDR3 here is CASSTRRTSGRYNEQFF.